The entry below describes one TCR beta chain. This clone was counted between two and nine times. Its antigen specificity is not known. No much larger clone exists at a distance of one base, and base qualities are not known. The library came from the immunoSEQ multiplex PCR assay. RNA was extracted from all samples and reverse transcribed into cDNA as template for TCR sequencing. First-strand cDNA was synthesized with SuperScript III using a 2:1 mix of oligo-dT and random hexamers. A synthetic immune receptor repertoire was used to gauge amplification bias, and whatever bias remained was removed computationally. In the source study's methods: Raw reads were preprocessed to remove errors, and CDR3 was defined according to IMGT conventions as the region from the conserved cysteine to phenylalanine. To get clonality, Shannon entropy was normalized by log2 of the number of productive unique TCRs and the result was subtracted from 1. Scalp TCRbeta sequences were cross-referenced with sorted blood CD4 and CD8 repertoires so that the CD4 or CD8 identity of scalp clones could be inferred. TCRdb took this table from immuneACCESS and kept in-frame rearrangements with V and J called. Such tables lack part of the clones; where checked against another copy, unresolved V genes explain under half of the gap, and the rest is unexplained. The DNA was the basis for D and trimming; V, J and clone size are from that table. This sample is represented by over 150,000 clones; about 56% of them were singletons. Roughly 5% of the sample rests with the top ten.

The data derive from a study of CD8+ T cells in alopecia areata (dated by TCRdb to between 2018 and 2020). About the full investigation: The study used high-throughput TCRbeta sequencing to examine T cell clonal expansion in alopecia areata, in both the C3H/HeJ mouse model and human patients. Clonality in the scalp was compared among normal scalp (n=4), patchy alopecia areata scalp (n=8), and alopecia totalis/universalis scalp (n=8). On the human side, TCRbeta sequencing was run on scalp tissue and on sorted CD4+ and CD8+ peripheral blood T cells from healthy controls and from alopecia areata patients with either patchy or totalis/universalis disease. RNA was obtained with the PAXgene miRNA kit for fixed scalp, the miRNeasy kit for PBMCs, and the RNeasy kit for mouse skin. TCRbeta CDR3 regions were amplified by immunoSEQ multiplex PCR using 35 Vbeta forward and 13 Jbeta reverse primers.

After PBMCs were isolated by density centrifugation and stained for CD3, CD4 and CD8, a FACSAria was used to sort CD4+ and CD8+ T cells. Scalp biopsies and blood samples were provided by unaffected controls. According to the germline V gene (reference sequence), CDR1 reads MNHNY and CDR2 reads SVGAGI. V has 6 bases trimmed and J has 4 bases trimmed; junction bases matching no gene number 4. The CDR3 contains 14 residues, cysteine and phenylalanine counted. The read is trimmed to its CDR3 DNA, 42 bases read in frame from base 1. The paper's findings and limits, for the study overall: Scalp TCR repertoire analysis is complicated because resident alphabeta T cells in normal human skin are also sequenced, whereas mouse skin is dominated by gammadelta T cells. Higher clonality and more expanded CD8+ clones were observed in lesional scalp than in normal scalp, particularly in alopecia totalis/universalis, a finding suggestive of antigenic drive. TCR sequences shared between patients were less clear than in mice, possibly partly because of HLA diversity in the patient population.

Sequenced: CD8+ T cells sorted from blood. This receptor was identified in a human donor in good health. Here the chain combines TRBV6-6 and TRBJ2-7; TRBD1 fits 12 bases in the junction. The CDR3 region: CASRPGQGAYEQYF. The sequence in DNA is TGTGCCAGCAGACCGGGACAGGGGGCATACGAGCAGTACTTC.